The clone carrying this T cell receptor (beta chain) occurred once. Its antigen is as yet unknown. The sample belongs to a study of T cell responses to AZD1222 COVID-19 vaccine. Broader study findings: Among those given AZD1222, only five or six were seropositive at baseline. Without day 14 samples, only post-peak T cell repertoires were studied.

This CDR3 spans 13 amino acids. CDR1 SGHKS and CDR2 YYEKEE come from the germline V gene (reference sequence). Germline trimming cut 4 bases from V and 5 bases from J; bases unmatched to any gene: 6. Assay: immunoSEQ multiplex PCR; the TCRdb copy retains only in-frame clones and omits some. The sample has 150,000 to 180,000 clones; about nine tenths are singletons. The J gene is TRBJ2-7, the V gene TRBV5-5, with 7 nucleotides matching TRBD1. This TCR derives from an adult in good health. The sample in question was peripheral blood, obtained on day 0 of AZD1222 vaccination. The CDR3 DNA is TGTGCCAGCAGCCTCGACAGGGCGGACGAGCAGTACTTC. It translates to CASSLDRADEQYF.